One sample yielded the 28 T cell receptor beta chains listed below, sequenced in a study of shared clonotypes between healthy human individuals. Sequencing was performed with immunoSEQ multiplex PCR; in TCRdb, only in-frame clones are kept and a portion is missing. The sample has 850,000 to 1,100,000 clones, 70% to 80% seen once. Material: memory CD4+ T cells from PBMCs. Subset specified: CD45RA-negative fraction. The receptors were gathered from a man aged 18 to 35 in good health. Some clones in this sample may be carry-over from other donors' samples.

This chain joins TRBV6-6 and TRBJ2-2; D is undetermined. CDR1 and CDR2 (germline): MNHNY, SVGAGI (reference sequence). The V end lost 4 bases, the J end lost 2 bases, and 11 bases lay between the germline ends. The CDR3 has 15 residues. The CDR3 is CASSSGLGNTGELFF. The CDR3 DNA is TGTGCCAGCAGTTCGGGCCTGGGAAACACCGGGGAGCTGTTTTTT.

This sequence joins TRBV27 and TRBJ1-5, with D uncertain. Germline lookup yields CDR1 MNHEY and CDR2 SMNVEV (reference sequence). With 4 bases removed from V and 0 bases from J, the gap between germline ends came to 10 bases. This CDR3 is 15 amino acids long. The CDR3 bases are TGTGCCAGCAGTTCCAAGGGAAATAGCAATCAGCCCCAGCATTTT. It translates to CASSSKGNSNQPQHF.

The chain recombines TRBV28 with TRBJ2-1; possibly TRBD2 for D (6 bases). Germline V gives CDR1 MDHEN, CDR2 SYDVKM. Trimming pared 6 bases from V and 0 bases from J, leaving 24 bases between. The CDR3 spans 19 residues. The CDR3 loop is CASRIAALTSRSSYNEQFF. The CDR3 DNA reads as TGTGCCAGCAGAATAGCGGCCCTGACCTCTAGGAGCTCCTACAATGAGCAGTTCTTC. Combining the CDR3 with reference TRBV28 and TRBJ2-1 gives the whole variable domain DVKVTQSSRYLVKRTGEKVFLECVQDMDHENMFWYRQDPGLGLRLIYFSYDVKMKEKGDIPEGYSVSREKKERFSLILESASTNQTSMYLCASRIAALTSRSSYNEQFFGPGTRLTVL.

To note about this clone: The same CDR3 is also encoded by other DNA sequences in this sample. V and J are TRBV5-1 and TRBJ2-6; D call uncertain. The CDR3 consists of 14 residues. In germline, CDR1 is SGHRS, CDR2 YFSETQ. Trimming pared 2 bases from V and 2 bases from J, leaving 5 bases between. The CDR3 spells CASSLTAGANVLTF. Written as DNA, the CDR3 is TGCGCCAGCAGCTTAACAGCTGGGGCCAACGTCCTGACTTTC.

This sequence joins TRBV28 and TRBJ2-1; D is perhaps TRBD1 (5 bases). Germline V gene lookup returns CDR1 MDHEN and CDR2 SYDVKM. Trimming took off 8 bases at V and 4 bases at J, with 21 bases between the two ends. The CDR3 is 16 residues long. The CDR3, as DNA: TGTGCCAGCGAGGATCATGGGGCGCAAGGGTACAATGAGCAGTTCTTC. Amino acids: CASEDHGAQGYNEQFF. Complete variable domain (other parts from reference TRBV28 and TRBJ2-1): DVKVTQSSRYLVKRTGEKVFLECVQDMDHENMFWYRQDPGLGLRLIYFSYDVKMKEKGDIPEGYSVSREKKERFSLILESASTNQTSMYLCASEDHGAQGYNEQFFGPGTRLTVL.

V gene TRBV7-3 combines with J gene TRBJ2-1; maybe TRBD2 (6 bases). The germline gives CDR1 SGHTA, CDR2 FQGTGA. The CDR3 contains 16 residues. With 5 bases removed from V and 0 bases from J, the gap between germline ends came to 14 bases. CDR3 in DNA: TGTGCCAGCAGCCCCAAGCGGGTAGCCTCCTACAATGAGCAGTTCTTC. Protein: CASSPKRVASYNEQFF.

This clone was seen only a few times. The chain carries TRBV13 and TRBJ2-2; D gene ambiguous. Trimming pared 3 bases from V and 3 bases from J, leaving 8 bases between. Germline values: CDR1 PRHDT, CDR2 FYEKMQ (reference sequence). The CDR3 consists of 14 residues. In nucleotides, the CDR3 is TGTGCCAGCAGCTTCGGAGCTGACACCGGGGAGCTGTTTTTT. It encodes CASSFGADTGELFF.

The chain has TRBV7-2 and TRBJ2-7; unclear D gene. Trimming took off 1 base at V and 2 bases at J, with 12 bases between the two ends. The length of the CDR3 is 15 residues. The germline CDR1 and CDR2 sequences are SGHTA and FQGNSA. In DNA, the CDR3 is TGTGCCAGCAGCTTAGAGGGCGGAAGAGCCTACGAGCAGTACTTC. Residues: CASSLEGGRAYEQYF.

The J gene is TRBJ1-1, the V gene TRBV4-3; D possibly corresponds to TRBD1 (6 bases). The V gene lost 7 bases and the J gene lost 5 bases, with 14 bases spanning the gap. Germline CDR1 LGHNA, CDR2 YSLEER. This CDR3 spans 13 amino acids. CDR3 coding DNA: TGCGCCAGCAACTCGGGGGGGGCAACTGAAGCTTTCTTT. It specifies CASNSGGATEAFF.

V and J are TRBV7-2 and TRBJ2-1, with 8 bases identical to TRBD2. V shed 5 bases, J shed 8 bases, and the junction held 8 bases outside the gene matches. In germline, CDR1 is SGHTA, CDR2 FQGNSA. This CDR3 is 14 amino acids long. Written as DNA, the CDR3 is TGTGCCAGCAGCCCCGGACTAGCTGCCGATGAGCAGTTCTTC. Amino acids: CASSPGLAADEQFF.

V is TRBV7-2 and J is TRBJ1-2; D is perhaps TRBD1 (6 bases). The germline V gene has CDR1 SGHTA and CDR2 FQGNSA. Trimming stripped 3 bases from V and 2 bases from J, with 13 bases between. The CDR3 runs 15 residues. The DNA for the CDR3 is TGTGCCAGCAGCTTCAAGTCAGGGGACAACTATGGCTACACCTTC. It is translated as CASSFKSGDNYGYTF.

The chain's CDR3 is CASSLPGQVETQYF. CDR3 DNA: TGTGCCAGCAGCTTGCCGGGACAGGTAGAGACCCAGTACTTC. J is TRBJ2-5 and V is TRBV5-4, with 8 bases lining up with TRBD1. CDR1 and CDR2 (germline): SGHNT, YYREEE (reference sequence). The CDR3 spans 14 residues. Trimming removed 1 base from V and 4 bases from J; junction bases left unmatched: 3.

J is TRBJ2-3 and V is TRBV4-3, with 8 bases fitting TRBD2. CDR1 LGHNA and CDR2 YSLEER come from the germline V gene. V shed 0 bases and J 1 base; nucleotides not matched to a gene: 9. The CDR3 covers 18 residues. The CDR3 nucleotides are TGCGCCAGCAGCCAAGATCTTCCGGGAGGGCCGGGCACAGATACGCAGTATTTT. Its protein is CASSQDLPGGPGTDTQYF.

V usage is TRBV5-1 and J usage is TRBJ2-7, with D tentatively TRBD2 (6 bases). V gave up 3 bases and J gave up 6 bases, with 13 bases separating them. Germline CDR1 reads SGHRS; CDR2 reads YFSETQ. The CDR3 spans 13 residues. CDR3: CASSWTSGGEQYF. The CDR3 DNA reads TGCGCCAGCAGCTGGACCTCCGGGGGCGAGCAGTACTTC.

The rearrangement links TRBV9 to TRBJ2-3; unclear D gene. V lost 4 bases, J lost 5 bases, and 8 bases lay in between. CDR1 and CDR2 (germline): SGDLS, YYNGEE. CDR3 length: 12 amino acids. CDR3 in amino acids: CASSPIGDTQYF. The CDR3, as DNA: TGTGCCAGCAGCCCCATAGGAGATACGCAGTATTTT.

This sequence joins TRBV5-1 and TRBJ2-1; 7 bases align to TRBD2. The junction had 5 bases not matched to a gene; V was cut back by 0 bases and J by 8 bases. CDR1 SGHRS and CDR2 YFSETQ come from the germline V gene. There are 14 residues in the CDR3. The CDR3 DNA is TGCGCCAGCAGCTTGGGGGGCGGGAGCGATGAGCAGTTCTTC. Translating it yields CASSLGGGSDEQFF.

J is TRBJ1-3 and V is TRBV6-1; D call uncertain. Germline CDR1 is MNHNS and CDR2 is SASEGT. CDR3 length: 13 residues. Trimming shortened V by 4 bases and J by 3 bases, and 7 bases separated the two germline ends. The CDR3 nucleotides are TGTGCCAGCAGTGGAGGACTTGGAAACACCATATATTTT. Amino acids: CASSGGLGNTIYF.

CDR3 coding DNA: TGTGCCAGCTCACTAGGGGCGGACCCCTCTTACGAGCAGTACTTC. This sequence encodes CASSLGADPSYEQYF. The rearrangement uses TRBV18 and TRBJ2-7; D may be TRBD1 (5 bases). This CDR3 is 15 amino acids long. In germline, CDR1 is KGHSH, CDR2 LQKENI. Between the trimmed V and J ends, which lost 4 bases and 4 bases, there was a span of 17 bases. Filled out from reference TRBV18 and TRBJ2-7, the complete variable domain reads NAGVMQNPRHLVRRRGQEARLRCSPMKGHSHVYWYRQLPEEGLKFMVYLQKENIIDESGMPKERFSAEFPKEGPSILRIQQVVRGDSAAYFCASSLGADPSYEQYFGPGTRLTVT.

This clone was seen ten or more times. The gene calls are TRBV6-6 and TRBJ2-3, with 7 bases fitting TRBD1. After removal of 2 bases from V and 3 bases from J, the junction contained 5 bases not matched to a gene. CDR1 MNHNY and CDR2 SVGAGI come from the germline V gene (reference sequence). This CDR3 is 15 amino acids long. The CDR3, as DNA: TGTGCCAGCAGTTACCGAACAGGGGCTACAGATACGCAGTATTTT. Translation: CASSYRTGATDTQYF.

This chain's CDR3 is CASSVGQSMQYF. The CDR3 region has the DNA TGTGCCAGCAGTGTGGGACAGTCTATGCAGTATTTT. The genes are TRBV6-1 and TRBJ2-3, with 7 positions matching TRBD1. This CDR3 is 12 amino acids long. V lost 4 bases, J lost 11 bases, and 6 bases stayed unmatched. Germline assignment: CDR1 MNHNS and CDR2 SASEGT.

CDR3 in amino acids: CASSLQGGAGEKLFF. CDR3 nucleotide sequence: TGTGCCAGCTCCCTCCAGGGGGGGGCTGGCGAAAAACTGTTTTTT. V usage is TRBV18 and J usage is TRBJ1-4, with 7 bases identical to TRBD1. Germline values: CDR1 KGHSH, CDR2 LQKENI. This CDR3 region has 15 residues. V shed 6 bases, J shed 8 bases, and the junction held 12 bases outside the gene matches.

The chain employs TRBV18 and TRBJ2-5; D is uncertain. V was clipped by 5 bases and J by 2 bases, with 6 bases between them. The CDR3 covers 12 residues. CDR1 is KGHSH and CDR2 is LQKENI in the germline V gene. The CDR3 DNA is TGTGCCAGCTCATTTACTCAAGAGACCCAGTACTTC. Translation gives CASSFTQETQYF.

This chain joins TRBV4-2 and TRBJ1-2; 7 positions match TRBD1. With 4 bases clipped from V and 3 bases from J, the junction kept 5 bases outside the gene matches. The CDR3 consists of 14 residues. The germline V gene has CDR1 LGHNA and CDR2 YNFKEQ. The DNA of the CDR3 is TGTGCCAGCAGCCCATTAGACAGGGACTATGGCTACACCTTC. Encoded protein: CASSPLDRDYGYTF.

This clone appeared a few times. This sequence joins TRBV4-1 and TRBJ1-2; 8 nucleotides match TRBD1. V lost 0 bases to trimming and J lost 5 bases; unmatched junction nucleotides: 2. Germline V gene sequence: CDR1 MGHRA, CDR2 YSYEKL. The CDR3 runs to 14 residues. As DNA, the CDR3 is TGCGCCAGCAGCCAAGAGACAGGGGCATATGGCTACACCTTC. It is translated as CASSQETGAYGYTF.

The rearrangement uses TRBV29-1 and TRBJ2-1, with D unresolved. The CDR3 runs 13 residues. Deletions cut 7 bases from V and 9 bases from J, with 19 bases between. Germline V CDR1 and CDR2: SQVTM, ANQGSEA. The CDR3 here is CSASGKIDSEQFF. CDR3 sequence (DNA): TGCAGCGCCTCAGGCAAAATAGATAGTGAGCAGTTCTTC.

As for this clone: Other nucleotide sequences from this sample produce the same CDR3. The genes are TRBV5-1 and TRBJ2-3, with D perhaps TRBD2 (6 bases). Trimming shortened V by 4 bases and J by 0 bases, and 6 bases separated the two germline ends. The CDR3 spans 13 residues. Germline assignment: CDR1 SGHRS and CDR2 YFSETQ. Written as DNA, the CDR3 is TGCGCCAGCAGCGGGACTAGCACAGATACGCAGTATTTT. The encoded protein is CASSGTSTDTQYF.

This chain joins TRBV28 and TRBJ2-3; weak D call: TRBD2 (5 bases). The V end lost 5 bases, the J end lost 11 bases, and 14 bases lay between the germline ends. The CDR3 consists of 12 residues. Germline CDR1 MDHEN, CDR2 SYDVKM. Written as DNA, the CDR3 is TGTGCCAGCAGTCCTCATGTAAGCGGGCAGTATTTT. Amino acid sequence: CASSPHVSGQYF.

This clone came up a few times. As DNA, the CDR3 is TGTGCCAGCAGTACAGGGGTTCCCTATGGCTACACCTTC. It encodes CASSTGVPYGYTF. The V and J genes are TRBV2 and TRBJ1-2, with TRBD1 matching 7 bases. From germline, CDR1 is SNHLY and CDR2 FYNNEI. The length of the CDR3 is 13 residues. After removal of 5 bases from V and 4 bases from J, the junction contained 4 bases not matched to a gene.